These 19 T cell receptor beta chains originate from one sample sequenced in a study of neurological immune-mediated disorders. MiXCR, run by TCRdb on the 5' RACE reads, gives a single entry per CDR3 protein. The sample contains tens of thousands of distinct CDR3 sequences, 2.6% of which appear only once. The sequenced sample was PBMCs. Receptor source: a woman under 40 with multiple sclerosis.

The sample holds many counts of this clonotype. The gene calls are TRBV3-1 and TRBJ2-4, with 10 bases aligning to TRBD1. V shed 4 bases, J shed 7 bases, and the junction held 4 bases outside the gene matches. The CDR3 contains 14 residues. Germline-derived CDR1 and CDR2 are LGHDT and YNNKEL (reference sequence). CDR3 in DNA: TGTGCCAGCAGCCCATCGACAGGGGGCAACATTCAGTACTTC. Translation gives CASSPSTGGNIQYF.

This clonotype was seen at least ten times. In DNA form, the CDR3 reads TGTGCCAGCAGCCCCCCCGGTGCCTACGAGCAGTACTTC. It translates to CASSPPGAYEQYF. The chain couples TRBV9 to TRBJ2-7, with D unclear. From germline, CDR1 is SGDLS and CDR2 YYNGEE. The CDR3 loop spans 13 amino acids. V was pared by 4 bases and J by 2 bases, with 10 bases between.

The table lists this clonotype with many counts. CDR3 residues: CASRRTGGNEKLFF. CDR3 nucleotides: TGTGCCAGCAGGAGAACAGGGGGAAATGAAAAACTGTTTTTT. V is TRBV6-6 and J is TRBJ1-4, with 8 bases that match TRBD1. V shed 6 bases and J 5 bases; nucleotides not matched to a gene: 5. The CDR3 sequence is 14 residues long. The germline gives CDR1 MNHNY, CDR2 SVGAGI (reference sequence).

This clonotype was picked up many times. The chain combines TRBV6-5 with TRBJ2-1; D is unresolved. The CDR3 loop spans 15 amino acids. Germline CDR1 is MNHEY and CDR2 is SVGAGI. Between the trimmed V and J ends, which lost 1 base and 0 bases, there was a span of 7 bases. CDR3 sequence: CASSYYQSSYNEQFF. CDR3 coding DNA: TGTGCCAGCAGTTACTACCAGAGCTCCTACAATGAGCAGTTCTTC.

This clonotype was seen ten or more times. This chain links TRBV7-9 with TRBJ2-2; D is uncertain. CDR3 length: 13 residues. In germline, CDR1 is SEHNR, CDR2 FQNEAQ (reference sequence). Trimming left V 4 bases short and J 7 bases short, with 10 bases between. The CDR3 coding sequence is TGTGCCAGCAGCTCGACTCCGAGCGGGGAGCTGTTTTTT. Its translation is CASSSTPSGELFF.

This clonotype has at least ten counts. The genes are TRBV15 and TRBJ2-1; tentative D call: TRBD1 (7 bases). V lost 5 bases, J lost 4 bases, and 9 bases lay in between. CDR3 length: 13 amino acids. Germline CDR1 reads LNHNV; CDR2 reads YYDKDF (reference sequence). CDR3 nucleotide sequence: TGTGCCACCAGCCAGGGGGGTTACAATGAGCAGTTCTTC. Amino acids: CATSQGGYNEQFF.

The rearrangement joins TRBV3-1 to TRBJ2-1; D call uncertain. V lost 8 bases to trimming and J lost 9 bases, with 14 bases between them. CDR1 is LGHDT and CDR2 is YNNKEL in the germline V gene (reference sequence). The CDR3 is 12 residues long. The CDR3 DNA sequence: TGTGCCAGCTACCAGATGGGATTTGAGCAGTTCTTC. Residues: CASYQMGFEQFF.

This clonotype was picked up many times. The rearrangement uses TRBV29-1 and TRBJ2-1; D uncertain. Germline values: CDR1 SQVTM, CDR2 ANQGSEA. Deletions cut 6 bases from V and 2 bases from J, with 5 bases between. This CDR3 is built from 11 residues. CDR3 region: CSVSTYNEQFF. CDR3 nucleotide sequence: TGCAGCGTAAGTACCTACAATGAGCAGTTCTTC.

This clonotype was seen repeatedly, ten times or more. The chain uses TRBV5-1 and TRBJ2-2, with D perhaps TRBD1 (6 bases). Trimming took off 3 bases at V and 6 bases at J, with 9 bases between the two ends. The CDR3 spans 13 residues. CDR1 is SGHRS, CDR2 YFSETQ, per germline. CDR3 sequence reads: CASSWWTAGELFF. The CDR3 nucleotides are TGCGCCAGCAGCTGGTGGACAGCCGGGGAGCTGTTTTTT.

Ten or more counts support this clonotype. This chain uses TRBV5-1 with TRBJ1-1; no reliable D call. The CDR3 has 14 amino acids. Germline V gives CDR1 SGHRS, CDR2 YFSETQ. V gave up 2 bases and J gave up 1 base, with 9 bases separating them. The CDR3 sequence: CASSFLDGNTEAFF. The CDR3 DNA reads TGCGCCAGCAGCTTTTTGGACGGGAACACTGAAGCTTTCTTT.

This clonotype was recorded many times. The chain employs TRBV6-5 and TRBJ1-4; 11 nucleotides line up with TRBD1. This CDR3 has 15 amino acids. With 0 bases clipped from V and 7 bases from J, the junction kept 1 base outside the gene matches. Germline values: CDR1 MNHEY, CDR2 SVGAGI. The DNA for the CDR3 is TGTGCCAGCAGTTACTCGGGACAGGGGGGTGAAAAACTGTTTTTT. Its protein product is CASSYSGQGGEKLFF.

This clonotype came up many times. This rearrangement joins TRBV9 to TRBJ2-3; D may match TRBD1 or TRBD2 (6 bases each). The CDR3 has 15 residues. CDR1 is SGDLS and CDR2 is YYNGEE in the germline V gene. The V and J ends lost 0 bases and 5 bases respectively, with 13 bases between them. CDR3 in DNA: TGTGCCAGCAGCGTAGTGGGCAGGGGAGGAGATACGCAGTATTTT. Translation: CASSVVGRGGDTQYF.

For this clonotype: A read error is possible here, since a much larger clone lies one base away. The conserved closing phenylalanine or tryptophan is absent in this CDR3, likely reflecting a read error. The chain couples TRBV28 to TRBJ2-7; 9 bases are shared with TRBD2. J was trimmed by 3 bases and V by 2 bases; bases with no gene match: 2. Germline assignment: CDR1 MDHEN and CDR2 SYDVKM. This CDR3 region has 14 residues. CDR3 in amino acids: CASSLGLASYEQYC. CDR3 sequence (DNA): TGTGCCAGCAGTTTAGGACTAGCGAGCTACGAGCAGTACTGC.

The table lists this clonotype with many counts. The chain has TRBV4-1 and TRBJ2-5, with D possibly matching TRBD2 (5 bases). In germline, CDR1 is MGHRA, CDR2 YSYEKL. The CDR3 runs to 15 residues. Trimming shortened V by 0 bases and J by 5 bases, and 13 bases separated the two germline ends. The CDR3 nucleotides are TGCGCCAGCAGCCAAGAAGGACTGGCCATGGAGACCCAGTACTTC. The encoded protein is CASSQEGLAMETQYF.

Note on this clonotype: One junction end disagrees with the germline gene, perhaps due to a read error. The chain carries TRBV5-1 and TRBJ2-1, with D possibly being TRBD1 (6 bases). This CDR3 has 15 residues. Looked up from germline, CDR1 is SGHRS and CDR2 is YFSETQ. The CDR3 DNA sequence: TGCGCCAACAGCGCGACGGGACAAATGTACAATGAGCAGTTCTTC. It translates to CANSATGQMYNEQFF. Filled out from reference TRBV5-1 and TRBJ2-1, the complete variable domain reads KAGVTQTPRYLIKTRGQQVTLSCSPISGHRSVSWYQQTPGQGLQFLFEYFSETQRNKGNFPGRFSGRQFSNSRSEMNVSTLELGDSALYLCANSATGQMYNEQFFGPGTRLTVL.

This clonotype came up a few times. A much larger clone is a single base away; this may be a read error. This chain joins TRBV24-1 and TRBJ2-1; D possibly corresponds to TRBD2 (5 bases). This CDR3 is built from 12 residues. V lost 11 bases to trimming and J lost 5 bases, with 12 bases between them. Germline V gene lookup returns CDR1 KGHDR and CDR2 SFDVKD. The CDR3 DNA is TGTGCCAACATGGGGAGCGACAATGAGCAGTTCTTC. This translates into CANMGSDNEQFF.

This clonotype showed up many times. The chain combines TRBV10-3 with TRBJ1-1; D might be TRBD1 (5 bases). CDR3 length: 16 amino acids. Trimming shortened V by 0 bases and J by 6 bases, and 17 bases separated the two germline ends. CDR1 is ENHRY, CDR2 SYGVKD, per germline. CDR3: CAISESGSRARAEAFF. For the CDR3, the DNA is TGTGCCATCAGTGAGTCGGGTAGTCGGGCCAGGGCTGAAGCTTTCTTT.

This clonotype was picked up many times. The chain is built from TRBV5-1 and TRBJ2-1, with D possibly matching TRBD1 (5 bases). There are 11 residues in the CDR3. Per the germline V gene, CDR1 is SGHRS and CDR2 is YFSETQ. Between the trimmed V and J ends, which lost 5 bases and 5 bases, there was a span of 5 bases. CDR3 region: CASRGDNEQFF. The CDR3 DNA reads as TGCGCCAGCAGAGGGGACAATGAGCAGTTCTTC.

Ten or more counts support this clonotype. One end of the junction fails to match germline, which may point to a read error. The chain couples TRBV30 to TRBJ1-1; 7 bases are a match to TRBD1. CDR1 and CDR2 (germline): GTSNPN, SVGIG (reference sequence). The CDR3 has 12 amino acids. CDR3 loop: CAWSVLSKGQSF. In nucleotides, the CDR3 is TGTGCCTGGAGTGTACTCTCAAAGGGACAGTCCTTT.